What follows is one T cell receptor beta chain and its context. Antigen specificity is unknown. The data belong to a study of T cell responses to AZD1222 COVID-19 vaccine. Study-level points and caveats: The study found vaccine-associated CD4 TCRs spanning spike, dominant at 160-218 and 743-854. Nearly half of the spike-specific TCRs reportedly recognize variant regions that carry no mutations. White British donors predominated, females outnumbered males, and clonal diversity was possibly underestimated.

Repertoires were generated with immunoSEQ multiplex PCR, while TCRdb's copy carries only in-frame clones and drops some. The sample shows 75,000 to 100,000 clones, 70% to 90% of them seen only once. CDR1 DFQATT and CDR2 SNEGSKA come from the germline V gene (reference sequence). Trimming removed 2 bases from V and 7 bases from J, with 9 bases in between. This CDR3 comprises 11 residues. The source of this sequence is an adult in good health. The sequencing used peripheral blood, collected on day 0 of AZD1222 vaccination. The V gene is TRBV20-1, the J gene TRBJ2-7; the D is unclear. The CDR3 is CSARNHYEQYF. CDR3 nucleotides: TGCAGTGCTAGAAACCATTATGAGCAGTACTTC.